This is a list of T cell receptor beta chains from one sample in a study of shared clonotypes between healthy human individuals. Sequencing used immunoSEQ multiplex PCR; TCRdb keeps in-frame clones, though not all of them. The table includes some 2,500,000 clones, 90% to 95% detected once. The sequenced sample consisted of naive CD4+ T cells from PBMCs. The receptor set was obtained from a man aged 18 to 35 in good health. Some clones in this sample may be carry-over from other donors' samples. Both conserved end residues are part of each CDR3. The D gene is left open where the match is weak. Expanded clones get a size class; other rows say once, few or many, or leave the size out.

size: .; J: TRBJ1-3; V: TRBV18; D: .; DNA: TGTGCCAGCTCACCGCCCGGTCCGGTAAACACCATATATTTT; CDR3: CASSPPGPVNTIYF
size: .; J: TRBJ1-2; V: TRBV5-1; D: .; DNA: TGCGCCAGCAGAACTAGCCGGACGTGGGGGTATGGCTACACCTTC; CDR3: CASRTSRTWGYGYTF
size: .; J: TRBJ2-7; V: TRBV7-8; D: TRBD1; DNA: TGTGCCAGCAGCTTAGGGCGGGGGACAGGGGACACCTACGAGCAGTACTTC; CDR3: CASSLGRGTGDTYEQYF
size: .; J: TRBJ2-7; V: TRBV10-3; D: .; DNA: TGTGCCATCAGTGATAGGGTCACTCCTTCCTATACGCAGTACTTC; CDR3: CAISDRVTPSYTQYF
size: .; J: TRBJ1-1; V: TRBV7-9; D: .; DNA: TGTGCCAGTAGCATCCGGCAAATTGAAGCTTTCTTT; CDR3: CASSIRQIEAFF
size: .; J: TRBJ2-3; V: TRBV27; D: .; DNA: TGTGCCAGCAGTCCCCCTCCCGGCTATACGCAGTATTTT; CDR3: CASSPPPGYTQYF
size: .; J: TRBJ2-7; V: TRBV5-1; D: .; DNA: TGCGCCAGCGGCCAACAGGAATACGAGCAGTACTTC; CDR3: CASGQQEYEQYF
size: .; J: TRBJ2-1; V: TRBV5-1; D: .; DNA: TGCGCCAGCAGCCCCCGTGTTACTACCAATGAGCAGTTCTTC; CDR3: CASSPRVTTNEQFF
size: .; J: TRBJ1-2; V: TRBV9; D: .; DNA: TGTGCCAGCAGCGTAGAAGGAACCGGACGAGATGGCTACACCTTC; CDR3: CASSVEGTGRDGYTF
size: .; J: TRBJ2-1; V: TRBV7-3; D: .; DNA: TGTGCCAGCAGCTTGAAAAGGACAGAGGGTTACAATGAGCAGTTCTTC; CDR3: CASSLKRTEGYNEQFF
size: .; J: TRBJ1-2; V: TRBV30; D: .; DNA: TGTGCCTGGAGTGCCTACAGGGATGGCTACACCTTC; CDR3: CAWSAYRDGYTF
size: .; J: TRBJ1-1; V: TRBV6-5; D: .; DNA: TGTGCTAGCAGTATTCCCTGGGTCACTGAAGCTTTCTTT; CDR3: CASSIPWVTEAFF
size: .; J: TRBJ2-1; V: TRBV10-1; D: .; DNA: TGCGCCAGCAGTGAGTCTACAGCCTACAATGAGCAGTTCTTC; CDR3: CASSESTAYNEQFF
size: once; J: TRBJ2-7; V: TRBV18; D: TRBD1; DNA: TGTGCCAGCTCACCCTGGGGACAGGGACCCTACGAGCAGTACTTC; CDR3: CASSPWGQGPYEQYF
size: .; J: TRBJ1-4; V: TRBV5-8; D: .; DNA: TGTGCCAGCAGCTTGTTGCAGGGTCCCTATGAAAAACTGTTTTTT; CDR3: CASSLLQGPYEKLFF